The next 2 T cell receptor beta chains were all read from a single sample in a study of CD8 T cells in Susac syndrome. An input of about 0.45 to 1 ug of RNA was subjected to reverse transcription using random hexamers. One entry per CDR3 protein results from TCRdb running MiXCR on the immunoSEQ multiplex PCR reads. The table lists more than 120,000 distinct CDR3 sequences, less than 95% of them singletons. Sequenced: CD4+ T cells from PBMCs. These receptors all stem from a human donor in good health.

V usage is TRBV6-6 and J usage is TRBJ2-7, with D possibly being TRBD2 (5 bases). The CDR3 length is 15 residues. The V gene's germline CDR1 is MNHNY and CDR2 SVGAGI (reference sequence). The V and J ends lost 0 bases and 2 bases respectively, with 11 bases between them. The CDR3 DNA follows: TGTGCCAGCAGTTACTCAGAGGGAAACACCTACGAGCAGTACTTC. Translated: CASSYSEGNTYEQYF.

This chain uses TRBV20-1 with TRBJ2-2; 12 bases map to TRBD2. From germline, CDR1 is DFQATT and CDR2 SNEGSKA (reference sequence). This CDR3 contains 17 residues. With V trimmed by 3 bases and J by 5 bases, 10 bases remained unmatched. CDR3 sequence: CSARRLAGGPRTGELFF. As DNA, the CDR3 is TGCAGTGCTAGGAGGCTAGCGGGAGGGCCTCGTACCGGGGAGCTGTTTTTT.